This T cell receptor (beta chain) stems from a study of tumor-infiltrating lymphocytes in primary liver carcinoma. Study at large: Staged T1-T3 N0M0, the tumors had sizes that ranged from about 4.2 to 11 cm across.

The CDR3 is 14 residues long. Unsorted bulk tissue of about 19-33 mg yielded co-extracted RNA and DNA. Cases comprised patients with primary liver carcinoma who received surgical resection. Chronic HBV infection affected patients, none of whom had received treatment. Researchers generated TCR beta cDNA from 500 to 600 ng of total RNA, relying on a constant-region primer. Three nested multiplex PCR rounds, a slightly modified ARM-PCR method, built the TCR beta libraries. The opening two PCR rounds, about 11 cycles each, paired TRBV1-TRBV30 forward primers with a C-beta reverse primer. TCRdb itself ran the multiplex PCR reads through MiXCR, one entry per CDR3 protein. The sample includes about 75,000 distinct CDR3 sequences, under 75% of them seen just once. As to this clonotype: The junction departs from the called germline gene at one end, perhaps through a read error.

The sequence derives from a man in his forties with primary liver carcinoma and hepatitis B virus infection. Sequencing was carried out using tumor-adjacent normal liver tissue. The rearrangement links TRBV12-3 or TRBV12-4 to TRBJ2-3, with unresolved D. CDR3 DNA sequence: TGTGCCAGCAGTTTAGATGAGAGCACAGATATGCAGTATTTT. It specifies CASSLDESTDMQYF.